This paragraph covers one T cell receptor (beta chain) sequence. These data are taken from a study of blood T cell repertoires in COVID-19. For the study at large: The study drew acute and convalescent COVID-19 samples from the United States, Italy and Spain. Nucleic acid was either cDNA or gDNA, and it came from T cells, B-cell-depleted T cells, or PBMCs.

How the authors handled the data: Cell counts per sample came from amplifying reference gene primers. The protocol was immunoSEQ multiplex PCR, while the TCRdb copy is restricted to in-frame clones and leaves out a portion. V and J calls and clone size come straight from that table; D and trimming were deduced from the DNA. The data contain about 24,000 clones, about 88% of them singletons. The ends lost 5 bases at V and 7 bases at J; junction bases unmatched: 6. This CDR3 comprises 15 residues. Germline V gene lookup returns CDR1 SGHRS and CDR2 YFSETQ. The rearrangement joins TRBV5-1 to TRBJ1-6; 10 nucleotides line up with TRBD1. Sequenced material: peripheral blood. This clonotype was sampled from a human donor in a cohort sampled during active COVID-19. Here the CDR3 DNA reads TGCGCCAGCAGGCTGGGGACAGGGGCCAATTCACCCCTCCACTTT. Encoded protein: CASRLGTGANSPLHF.